These 23 T cell receptor beta chains share one sample of origin, sequenced in a study of blood T cell repertoires in COVID-19. Clones were read by immunoSEQ multiplex PCR, and TCRdb kept only the in-frame ones, dropping some. The sample shows 410,000 or so clones, 89% of them seen only once. The sequenced sample consisted of peripheral blood. These receptor sequences come from a woman between 40 and 50 years old with COVID-19, enrolled during active disease.

The chain recombines TRBV5-1 with TRBJ1-2, with TRBD1 matching 9 bases. Germline V CDR1 and CDR2: SGHRS, YFSETQ. The V and J ends lost 8 bases and 3 bases, in that order; junction bases with no gene match: 14. CDR3 size: 16 residues. The DNA for the CDR3 is TGCGCCAGTACGAACCCTACAGGGGGCGCTGACTATGGCTACACCTTC. This encodes CASTNPTGGADYGYTF. Together with reference TRBV5-1 and TRBJ1-2, the CDR3 gives the full variable domain: KAGVTQTPRYLIKTRGQQVTLSCSPISGHRSVSWYQQTPGQGLQFLFEYFSETQRNKGNFPGRFSGRQFSNSRSEMNVSTLELGDSALYLCASTNPTGGADYGYTFGSGTRLTVV.

This chain joins TRBV3-1 (or the pseudogene TRBV3-2) and TRBJ2-4; no definite D call. Germline-derived CDR1 and CDR2 are LGHDT and YNNKEL (reference sequence). The length of the CDR3 is 14 residues. Trimming cost V 3 bases and J 1 base, with 7 bases left between them. CDR3 nucleotide sequence: TGTGCCAGCAGCCACCAGGCCGCCAAAAACATTCAGTACTTC. This sequence encodes CASSHQAAKNIQYF.

This rearrangement joins TRBV5-6 to TRBJ2-7; the D is unclear. The germline gives CDR1 SGHDT, CDR2 YYEEEE. V shed 2 bases and J shed 2 bases, with 5 bases lying between them. The CDR3 is 12 amino acids. DNA for the CDR3: TGTGCCAGCAGCTTCGGTCCCTACGAGCAGTACTTC. Its protein product is CASSFGPYEQYF. The full variable domain, completed using reference TRBV5-6 and TRBJ2-7, is DAGVTQSPTHLIKTRGQQVTLRCSPKSGHDTVSWYQQALGQGPQFIFQYYEEEERQRGNFPDRFSGHQFPNYSSELNVNALLLGDSALYLCASSFGPYEQYFGPGTRLTVT.

This sequence joins TRBV10-3 and TRBJ1-2; 8 bases agree with TRBD1. The CDR3 loop spans 13 amino acids. V lost 2 bases, J lost 8 bases, and 4 bases stayed unmatched. Germline V gene lookup returns CDR1 ENHRY and CDR2 SYGVKD. The DNA for the CDR3 is TGTGCCATCAGTGAGGGACAGGGCCGCGGCTACACCTTC. This codes for CAISEGQGRGYTF.

The chain carries TRBV7-6 and TRBJ1-4; 9 nucleotides line up with TRBD1. CDR1 is SGHVS, CDR2 FNYEAQ, per germline. The CDR3 has 16 amino acids. The V segment lost 4 bases and the J segment 7 bases; nucleotides outside the gene matches: 10. The DNA for the CDR3 is TGTGCCAGCAGCTCACTGCCCGGGACAGGGCCTGAAAAACTGTTTTTT. Translating gives CASSSLPGTGPEKLFF.

The V gene is TRBV29-1, the J gene TRBJ2-5; D is perhaps TRBD1 (5 bases). The germline V and J ends were trimmed by 5 bases and 4 bases, with 8 bases remaining between them. Germline CDR1 and CDR2: SQVTM and ANQGSEA. The CDR3 extends over 11 amino acids. CDR3 bases: TGCAGCGTTTCCACAGGAGAGACCCAGTACTTC. Amino acids: CSVSTGETQYF.

The chain carries TRBV25-1 and TRBJ2-1, with 8 nucleotides matching TRBD1. V lost 3 bases, J lost 8 bases, and 12 bases stayed unmatched. Germline values: CDR1 MGHDK, CDR2 SYGVNS. CDR3 length equals 16 residues. The CDR3 protein is CASSDGRGRLGHEQFF. DNA of the CDR3: TGTGCCAGCAGTGACGGCAGGGGGCGATTGGGCCATGAGCAGTTCTTC.

The genes are TRBV7-2 and TRBJ1-2; D gene unclear. The V gene's germline CDR1 is SGHTA and CDR2 FQGNSA. The CDR3 runs to 13 residues. Trimming pared 6 bases from V and 3 bases from J, leaving 11 bases between. CDR3 sequence reads: CASRREPYYGYTF. The CDR3 DNA reads as TGTGCCAGCAGAAGAGAACCGTACTATGGCTACACCTTC. The whole variable domain, remainder taken from reference TRBV7-2 and TRBJ1-2, is GAGVSQSPSNKVTEKGKDVELRCDPISGHTALYWYRQSLGQGLEFLIYFQGNSAPDKSGLPSDRFSAERTGGSVSTLTIQRTQQEDSAVYLCASRREPYYGYTFGSGTRLTVV.

The chain has TRBV19 and TRBJ1-1; no clear D. CDR1 LNHDA and CDR2 SQIVND come from the germline V gene (reference sequence). The ends were cut back, 1 base at V and 1 base at J, with 7 bases in the middle. The CDR3 sequence is 14 residues long. The CDR3 reads CASSIATANTEAFF. The CDR3 coding sequence is TGTGCCAGTAGTATAGCCACAGCGAACACTGAAGCTTTCTTT.

In DNA, the CDR3 is TGTGCCGCCGCTAGAGGGGGAGAAGGATACAATGAGCAGTTCTTC. Translation: CAAARGGEGYNEQFF. V is TRBV10-3 and J is TRBJ2-1; possible D gene TRBD1, 6 bases. The V and J ends lost 11 bases and 4 bases respectively, with 21 bases between them. Looked up from germline, CDR1 is ENHRY and CDR2 is SYGVKD. This CDR3 has 15 amino acids.

The genes are TRBV3-1 (or the pseudogene TRBV3-2) and TRBJ1-1; TRBD1 matches 9 bases. This CDR3 has 18 amino acids. V gave up 0 bases and J gave up 4 bases; unmatched junction bases: 12. Looked up from germline, CDR1 is LGHDT and CDR2 is YNNKEL (reference sequence). CDR3 region: CASSQDLGQGHSGTEAFF. The CDR3, as DNA: TGTGCCAGCAGCCAAGATTTGGGACAGGGACACTCGGGCACTGAAGCTTTCTTT.

The chain recombines TRBV9 with TRBJ1-6; D not certain. From germline, CDR1 is SGDLS and CDR2 YYNGEE. This CDR3 has 15 residues. Trimming took off 4 bases at V and 8 bases at J, with 16 bases between the two ends. CDR3 loop: CASSPQTTTYSPLHF. Here the CDR3 DNA reads TGTGCCAGCAGCCCCCAGACAACCACCTATTCACCCCTCCACTTT.

This rearrangement joins TRBV29-1 to TRBJ2-1, with D unclear. The ends were cut back, 7 bases at V and 7 bases at J, with 17 bases in the middle. This CDR3 spans 13 amino acids. Germline CDR1 is SQVTM and CDR2 is ANQGSEA. The CDR3 DNA sequence: TGCAGCGGCCGCGCGCCAGGTCCGAATGAGCAGTTCTTC. This sequence encodes CSGRAPGPNEQFF.

The chain joins TRBV19 to TRBJ1-3; D is ambiguous. The CDR3 is 15 residues long. Germline-derived CDR1 and CDR2 are LNHDA and SQIVND (reference sequence). V lost 3 bases to trimming and J lost 4 bases, with 13 bases between them. CDR3 in amino acids: CASSILRGSGNTIYF. CDR3 bases: TGTGCCAGTAGTATCCTCCGGGGATCCGGAAACACCATATATTTT.

This clone was detected once. The chain joins TRBV28 to TRBJ1-5, with 8 nucleotides matching TRBD1. This CDR3 has 16 residues. The germline CDR1 and CDR2 sequences are MDHEN and SYDVKM. The junction had 8 bases not matched to a gene; V was cut back by 7 bases and J by 0 bases. The CDR3 region is CASTGTGVYSNQPQHF. CDR3 coding DNA: TGTGCCAGCACCGGGACAGGAGTCTATAGCAATCAGCCCCAGCATTTT.

The chain is built from TRBV30 and TRBJ1-2; D possibly corresponds to TRBD1 (5 bases). This CDR3 is built from 16 residues. Between the trimmed V and J ends, which lost 0 bases and 5 bases, there was a span of 19 bases. Germline assignment: CDR1 GTSNPN and CDR2 SVGIG (reference sequence). Written as DNA, the CDR3 is TGTGCCTGGAGTGTAAGGGCACAGGTCGGAGGGTATGGCTACACCTTC. Residues: CAWSVRAQVGGYGYTF.

This chain links TRBV5-1 with TRBJ1-2, with 9 bases identical to TRBD1. With 0 bases clipped from V and 8 bases from J, the junction kept 5 bases outside the gene matches. The CDR3 sequence is 14 residues long. Looked up from germline, CDR1 is SGHRS and CDR2 is YFSETQ. This CDR3 is CASSLDRGREGYTF. The CDR3 DNA follows: TGCGCCAGCAGCTTGGACAGGGGGCGGGAGGGCTACACCTTC.

CDR3 region: CASSVGGTGGAGYTF. The CDR3 DNA reads TGTGCCAGCAGCGTAGGTGGGACAGGGGGCGCCGGCTACACCTTC. V gene TRBV9 combines with J gene TRBJ1-2; 12 nucleotides align to TRBD1. The V gene's germline CDR1 is SGDLS and CDR2 YYNGEE. This CDR3 comprises 15 residues. The junction had 5 bases not matched to a gene; V was cut back by 0 bases and J by 8 bases.

The chain employs TRBV4-3 and TRBJ1-5; 7 nucleotides agree with TRBD1. CDR1 is LGHNA, CDR2 YSLEER, per germline. CDR3 length: 16 residues. The J segment lost 6 bases and the V segment lost 1 base, leaving 9 bases of the junction unmatched. The CDR3 loop reads CASSQATGELGQPQHF. The CDR3 DNA is TGCGCCAGCAGCCAAGCCACAGGGGAATTAGGTCAGCCCCAGCATTTT.

V usage is TRBV7-2 and J usage is TRBJ1-4; 10 nucleotides match TRBD1. V lost 5 bases and J lost 0; bases outside the gene matches: 3. CDR1 is SGHTA, CDR2 FQGNSA, per germline. The CDR3 is 16 residues long. The CDR3 sequence is CASSKTGGATNEKLFF. The CDR3 region has the DNA TGTGCCAGCAGCAAGACAGGGGGCGCAACTAATGAAAAACTGTTTTTT. Full variable domain (remainder filled in from reference TRBV7-2 and TRBJ1-4): GAGVSQSPSNKVTEKGKDVELRCDPISGHTALYWYRQSLGQGLEFLIYFQGNSAPDKSGLPSDRFSAERTGGSVSTLTIQRTQQEDSAVYLCASSKTGGATNEKLFFGSGTQLSVL.

The rearrangement links TRBV10-2 to TRBJ2-1; 11 bases agree with TRBD2. Germline CDR1 reads WSHSY; CDR2 reads SAAADI. Losses at the gene ends were 4 bases for V and 0 bases for J; bases not matched to a gene: 8. This CDR3 contains 18 residues. CDR3 amino acids: CASSGLAGGSSSYNEQFF. The DNA for the CDR3 is TGCGCCAGCAGTGGCCTAGCGGGGGGATCGAGCTCCTACAATGAGCAGTTCTTC.

The rearrangement links TRBV9 to TRBJ2-1; D may be TRBD1 (6 bases). Germline V gives CDR1 SGDLS, CDR2 YYNGEE. CDR3 length equals 15 residues. V was shortened by 1 base and J by 3 bases, with 11 bases between the two germline ends. CDR3 region: CASSVTGLDYNEQFF. For the CDR3, the DNA is TGTGCCAGCAGCGTAACAGGGCTAGACTACAATGAGCAGTTCTTC. The full variable domain, in which reference TRBV9 and TRBJ2-1 provide the parts outside the CDR3, is DSGVTQTPKHLITATGQRVTLRCSPRSGDLSVYWYQQSLDQGLQFLIQYYNGEERAKGNILERFSAQQFPDLHSELNLSSLELGDSALYFCASSVTGLDYNEQFFGPGTRLTVL.

This chain joins TRBV6-5 and TRBJ1-2; D ambiguous. This CDR3 has 16 residues. V dropped 0 bases and J dropped 4 bases, with 15 bases sitting between them. Germline-derived CDR1 and CDR2 are MNHEY and SVGAGI. CDR3 nucleotide sequence: TGTGCCAGCAGTTACTCGAATTTCCACAGCCCCTATGGCTACACCTTC. Encoded protein: CASSYSNFHSPYGYTF.